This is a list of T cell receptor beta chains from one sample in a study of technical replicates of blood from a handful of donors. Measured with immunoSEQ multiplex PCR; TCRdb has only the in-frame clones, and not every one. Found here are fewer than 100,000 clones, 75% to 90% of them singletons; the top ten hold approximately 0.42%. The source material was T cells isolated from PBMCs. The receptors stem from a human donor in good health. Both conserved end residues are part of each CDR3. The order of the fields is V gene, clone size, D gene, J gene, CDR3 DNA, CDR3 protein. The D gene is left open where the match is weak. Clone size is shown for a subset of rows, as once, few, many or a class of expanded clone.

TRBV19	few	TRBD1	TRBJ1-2	TGTGCCAGTAGTATAGGTGAGACAGGGGACGGCTACACCTTC	CASSIGETGDGYTF
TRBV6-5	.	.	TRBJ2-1	TGTGCCAGCAGAAACGGACTGCGAGCGCAGTTCTTC	CASRNGLRAQFF
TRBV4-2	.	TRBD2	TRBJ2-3	TGTGCCAGCAGCCAATCCCCCTGGCTAGCGGCGATCTCGGATACGCAGTATTTT	CASSQSPWLAAISDTQYF
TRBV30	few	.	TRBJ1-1	TGTGCCTGGAGCGTTTGGCTTAACACTGAAGCTTTCTTT	CAWSVWLNTEAFF
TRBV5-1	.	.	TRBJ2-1	TGCGCCAGCAGCTTGGTGGAGGACAATGAGCAGTTCTTC	CASSLVEDNEQFF
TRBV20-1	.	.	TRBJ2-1	TGCAGTGGAAGTTACGGGGTCCAGTTCTTC	CSGSYGVQFF
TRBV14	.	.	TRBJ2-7	TGTGCCAGCAGCCGCTCGGGCTACGAGCAGTACTTC	CASSRSGYEQYF
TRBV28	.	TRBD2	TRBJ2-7	TGTGCCAGCACCGGACTAGCGGTTAGCTCCTACGAGCAGTACTTC	CASTGLAVSSYEQYF
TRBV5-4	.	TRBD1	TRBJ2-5	TGTGCCAGCAGCATAGGACAGGGTACGGAGACCCAGTACTTC	CASSIGQGTETQYF
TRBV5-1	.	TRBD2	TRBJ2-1	TGCGCCAGCAGCTTGGGAACTAGCGGTTACAATGAGCAGTTCTTC	CASSLGTSGYNEQFF
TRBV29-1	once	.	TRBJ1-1	TGCAGCGTTGAGGAGGGTGGGAACACTGAAGCTTTCTTT	CSVEEGGNTEAFF
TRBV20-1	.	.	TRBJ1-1	TGCAGCACGGGTCGATTAGGTTTCTTT	CSTGRLGFF
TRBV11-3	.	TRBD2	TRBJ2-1	TGTGCCAGCAGCTTAGATAGTCGGGAGGGCGCGCAGTTCTTC	CASSLDSREGAQFF
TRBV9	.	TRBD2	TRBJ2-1	TGTGCCAGCAGCAGAGATCCGGGACTAGCTCTCAATGAGCAGTTCTTC	CASSRDPGLALNEQFF
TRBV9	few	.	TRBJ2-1	TGTGCCAGCAGCGTAGGTACGGGTGAGCAGTTCTTC	CASSVGTGEQFF
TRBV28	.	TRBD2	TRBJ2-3	TGTGCCAGCAGTTTATTAGCGGGAGGTAAAGATACGCAGTATTTT	CASSLLAGGKDTQYF
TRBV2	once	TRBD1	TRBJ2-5	TGTGCCAGCCCGACAGGGCTGGGGGAGACCCAGTACTTC	CASPTGLGETQYF
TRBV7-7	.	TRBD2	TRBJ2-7	TGTGCTAGCAGCTTAGACCCCTTCATAGCGGGAGGATCCTACGAGCAGTACTTC	CASSLDPFIAGGSYEQYF
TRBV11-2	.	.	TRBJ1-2	TGTGCCAGCAGCCTCACCTCAACGACAGGCTATGGCTACACCTTC	CASSLTSTTGYGYTF
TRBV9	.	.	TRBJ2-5	TGTGCCAGCAGCGTAGCTACAAGAGCGCCTGAAGAGACCCAGTACTTC	CASSVATRAPEETQYF
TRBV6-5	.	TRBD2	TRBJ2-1	TGTGCCAGCAGTTACTACTTAGCGGGGGTACACAATGAGCAGTTCTTC	CASSYYLAGVHNEQFF
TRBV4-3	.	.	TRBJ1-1	TGCGCCAGCAGCCCTCGCCAGGGACAACCGAACACTGAAGCTTTCTTT	CASSPRQGQPNTEAFF
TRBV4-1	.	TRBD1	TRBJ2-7	TGCGCCAGCAGCCAAGGGGACAGGGCCTACGAGCAGTACTTC	CASSQGDRAYEQYF
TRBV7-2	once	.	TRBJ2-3	TGTGCCAGCAGCTTAGTATTTTCCTGGGGGGAGGATACGCAGTATTTT	CASSLVFSWGEDTQYF
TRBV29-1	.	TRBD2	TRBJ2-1	TGCAGCGTTACCGGACTAGCGGGAGGTTCCTACAATGAGCAGTTCTTC	CSVTGLAGGSYNEQFF
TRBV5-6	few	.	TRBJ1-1	TGTGCCAGCTCCGGGGGGCCACGGCCTGAAGCTTTCTTT	CASSGGPRPEAFF
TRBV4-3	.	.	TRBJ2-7	TGCGCCAGTGGAGGGCCAACGACAAGGGAGCAGTACTTC	CASGGPTTREQYF
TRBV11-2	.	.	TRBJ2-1	TGTGCCAGCAGCTGGTACCTCCCGGAGTACAATGAGCAGTTCTTC	CASSWYLPEYNEQFF
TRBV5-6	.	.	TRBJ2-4	TGTGCCAGCAGCTATACATTAGCCAAAAACATTCAGTACTTC	CASSYTLAKNIQYF
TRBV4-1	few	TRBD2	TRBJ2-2	TGCGCCAGCAGCCAAGAGGGACTAGACCTCACCGGGGAGCTGTTTTTT	CASSQEGLDLTGELFF
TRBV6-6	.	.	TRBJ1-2	TGTGCCAGCAGTCGGACAGCCTATGGCTACACCTTC	CASSRTAYGYTF
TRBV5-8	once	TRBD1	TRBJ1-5	TGTGCCAGCAGCCGCCGGACAGGGGGGGCGTATAGCAATCAGCCCCAGCATTTT	CASSRRTGGAYSNQPQHF
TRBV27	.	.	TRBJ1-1	TGTGCCAGCAGGAAGACAGGCTTGAACACTGAAGCTTTCTTT	CASRKTGLNTEAFF
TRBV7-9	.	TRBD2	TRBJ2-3	TGTGCCAGCAGTCTTGGGACTAGCGGGAGGCGTTTCACAGATACGCAGTATTTT	CASSLGTSGRRFTDTQYF
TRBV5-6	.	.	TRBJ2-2	TGTGCCAGCAGCTTGAGGCGGGCCGGGGAGCTGTTTTTT	CASSLRRAGELFF
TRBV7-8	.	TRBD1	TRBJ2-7	TGTGCCAGCAGCTTAGCCCTACAGGGGGCTACCTACGAGCAGTACTTC	CASSLALQGATYEQYF
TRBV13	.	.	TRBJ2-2	TGTGCCAGCAGCGACCCCCGGGGTCGTAACACCGGGGAGCTGTTTTTT	CASSDPRGRNTGELFF